This TCR beta chain was sequenced in a study of identical twins. Study-wide results and caveats: The abundant beta clonotypes from cord blood had fewer insertions, and memory repertoires had none of this. Researchers reported excess low generation probability among twin-shared out-of-frame alpha sequences. In drawing conclusions, the study used cross-sectional statistical analysis and did not follow the same donors.

The CDR3 extends over 15 amino acids. The germline CDR1 and CDR2 sequences are SGDLS and YYNGEE. The V and J ends lost 7 bases and 7 bases, in that order; junction bases with no gene match: 12. Points on this clonotype: What it binds is unknown.

Unique molecular identifiers were present on the cDNA, which also gained a universal primer site by template switching. TCRdb fed the 5' RACE reads into MiXCR, producing one record per CDR3 protein. The sample comprises around 1.7 million distinct CDR3 sequences, about 31% of which are singletons, and about 0.25% rests with the top ten. The chain combines TRBV9 with TRBJ2-1, with TRBD2 matching 9 bases. The sample comprised cord blood. This clonotype was obtained from a newborn girl in good health. CDR3 in DNA: TGTGCCAGCTCCCTGGAGCGGGGGGCGATGAATGAGCAGTTCTTC. Its protein is CASSLERGAMNEQFF.